This T cell receptor beta chain was found in a study of blood T cell repertoires in COVID-19. Clones were read by immunoSEQ multiplex PCR, and TCRdb kept only the in-frame ones, dropping some. The data show roughly 290,000 clones, 90% seen once. Trimming pared 5 bases from V and 4 bases from J, leaving 22 bases between. Germline CDR1 SGHVS, CDR2 FQNEAQ. This CDR3 spans 17 amino acids. The receptor was derived from a woman under 30 with acute COVID-19. Sequenced sample: PBMCs or T cells enriched from blood (not recorded which). This sequence joins TRBV7-8 and TRBJ2-3; a weak D match, TRBD1 (6 bases). The CDR3 DNA is TGTGCCAGCAGCCCAAGTAGGGGCAGGGGTCTCCCAGATACGCAGTATTTT. Its translation is CASSPSRGRGLPDTQYF.